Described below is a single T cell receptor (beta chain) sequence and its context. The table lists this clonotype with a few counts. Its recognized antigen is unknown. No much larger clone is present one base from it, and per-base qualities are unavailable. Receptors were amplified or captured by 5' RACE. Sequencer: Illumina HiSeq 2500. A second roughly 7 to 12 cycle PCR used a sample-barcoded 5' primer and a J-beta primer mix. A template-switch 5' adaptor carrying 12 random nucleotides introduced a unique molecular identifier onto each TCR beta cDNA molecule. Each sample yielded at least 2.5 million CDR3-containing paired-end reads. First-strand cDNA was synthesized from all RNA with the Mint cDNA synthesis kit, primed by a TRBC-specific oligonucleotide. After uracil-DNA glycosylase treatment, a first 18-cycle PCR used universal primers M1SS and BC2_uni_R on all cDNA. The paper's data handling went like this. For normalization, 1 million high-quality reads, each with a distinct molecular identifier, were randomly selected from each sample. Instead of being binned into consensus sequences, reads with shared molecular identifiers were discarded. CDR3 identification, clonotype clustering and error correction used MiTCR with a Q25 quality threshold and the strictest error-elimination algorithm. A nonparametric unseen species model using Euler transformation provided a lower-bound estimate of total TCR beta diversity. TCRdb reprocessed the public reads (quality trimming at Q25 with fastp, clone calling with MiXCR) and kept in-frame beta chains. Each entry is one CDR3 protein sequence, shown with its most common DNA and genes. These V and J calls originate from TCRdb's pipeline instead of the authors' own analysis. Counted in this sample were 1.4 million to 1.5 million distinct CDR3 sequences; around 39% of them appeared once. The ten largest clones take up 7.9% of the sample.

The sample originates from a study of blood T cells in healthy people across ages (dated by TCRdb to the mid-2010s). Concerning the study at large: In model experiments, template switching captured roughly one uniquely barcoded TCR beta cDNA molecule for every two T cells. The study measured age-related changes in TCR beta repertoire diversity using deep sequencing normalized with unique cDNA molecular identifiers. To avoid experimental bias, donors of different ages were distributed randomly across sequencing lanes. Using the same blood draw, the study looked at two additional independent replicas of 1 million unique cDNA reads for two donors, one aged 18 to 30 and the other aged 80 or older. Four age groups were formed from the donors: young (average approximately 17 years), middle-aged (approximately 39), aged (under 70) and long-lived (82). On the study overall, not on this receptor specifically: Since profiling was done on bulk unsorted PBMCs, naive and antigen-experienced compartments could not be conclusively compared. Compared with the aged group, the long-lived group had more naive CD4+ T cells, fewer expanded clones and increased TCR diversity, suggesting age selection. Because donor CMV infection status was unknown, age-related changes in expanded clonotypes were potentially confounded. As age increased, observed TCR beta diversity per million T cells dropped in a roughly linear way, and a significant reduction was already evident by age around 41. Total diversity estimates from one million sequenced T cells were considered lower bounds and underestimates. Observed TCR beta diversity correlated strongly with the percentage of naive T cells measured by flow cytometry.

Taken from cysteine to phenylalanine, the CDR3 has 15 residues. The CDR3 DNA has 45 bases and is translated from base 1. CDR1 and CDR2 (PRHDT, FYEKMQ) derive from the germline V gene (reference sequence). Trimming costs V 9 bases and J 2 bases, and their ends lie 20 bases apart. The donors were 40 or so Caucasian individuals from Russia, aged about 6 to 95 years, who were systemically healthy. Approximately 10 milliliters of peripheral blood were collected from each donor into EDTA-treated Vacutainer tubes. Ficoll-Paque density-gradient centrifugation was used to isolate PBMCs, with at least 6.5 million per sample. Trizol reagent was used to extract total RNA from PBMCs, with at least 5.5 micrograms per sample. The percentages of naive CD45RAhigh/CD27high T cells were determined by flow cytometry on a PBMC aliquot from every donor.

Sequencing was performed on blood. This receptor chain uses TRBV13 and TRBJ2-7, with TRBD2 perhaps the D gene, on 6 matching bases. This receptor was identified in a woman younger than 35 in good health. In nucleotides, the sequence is TGTGCCAGGCGCTCCCGGAGCGGGCGTACCTACGAGCAGTACTTC. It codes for CARRSRSGRTYEQYF.